This TCR beta chain was profiled in a study of cytotoxic CD8 clonotypes in ibrutinib-treated CLL. This CDR3 has 17 residues. J gave up 0 bases and V 3 bases, and 8 bases lay outside the gene matches. The germline V gene has CDR1 SGDLS and CDR2 YYNGEE. Some clones are missing from TCRdb's copy, which holds only in-frame ones; the method was immunoSEQ multiplex PCR. The sample records 65,000 to 85,000 clones, approximately 90% being singletons. The TCR was taken from a human donor with chronic lymphocytic leukemia. The chain employs TRBV9 and TRBJ2-4; 8 nucleotides align to TRBD1. Sequenced material: PBMCs, taken after 12 months of ibrutinib treatment. DNA for the CDR3: TGTGCCAGCAGCGCCGGGACAGGAATTATAGCCAAAAACATTCAGTACTTC. It specifies CASSAGTGIIAKNIQYF.